This T cell receptor (beta chain) was sequenced during a study of T cell repertoires in cytomegalovirus infection. Study in general: Indications of both CMV infection and matching HLA type were provided by public TCR beta signatures. Study results and caveats: The cumulative frequency of public TCR beta families distinguished individuals who carried CMV together with the relevant HLA. HLA-C-restricted CMV-specific TCR beta clonotypes were dominant in the ex vivo response.

TCRdb used MiXCR to reprocess the reads, holding one entry per CDR3 protein. The sample has almost 300,000 distinct CDR3 sequences; approximately 8.9% are singletons. Comment on this clonotype: Antigen specificity is unknown.

The germline V gene encodes CDR1 SGDLS and CDR2 YYNGEE. Germline trimming cut 3 bases from V and 5 bases from J; bases unmatched to any gene: 5. The CDR3 covers 15 residues. The clonotype was recovered from a human donor in good health (CMV status not recorded). Some clones in this sample may be carry-over from other donors' samples. J is TRBJ1-1 and V is TRBV9; TRBD1 aligns across 12 bases. Sequencing used PBMCs. CDR3 nucleotide sequence: TGTGCCAGCAGCGAGGGACAGGGGGCGAGGACTGAAGCTTTCTTT. This encodes CASSEGQGARTEAFF.